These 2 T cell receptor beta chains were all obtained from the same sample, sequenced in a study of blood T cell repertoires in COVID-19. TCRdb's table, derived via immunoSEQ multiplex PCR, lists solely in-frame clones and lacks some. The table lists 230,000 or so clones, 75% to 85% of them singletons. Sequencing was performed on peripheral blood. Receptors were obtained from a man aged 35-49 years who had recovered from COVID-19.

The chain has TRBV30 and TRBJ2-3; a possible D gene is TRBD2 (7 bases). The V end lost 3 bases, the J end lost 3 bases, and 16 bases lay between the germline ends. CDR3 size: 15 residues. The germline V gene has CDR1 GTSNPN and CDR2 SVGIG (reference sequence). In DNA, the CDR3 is TGTGCCTGGAGCTCTGGGAGGGGGATGACAGATACGCAGTATTTT. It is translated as CAWSSGRGMTDTQYF.

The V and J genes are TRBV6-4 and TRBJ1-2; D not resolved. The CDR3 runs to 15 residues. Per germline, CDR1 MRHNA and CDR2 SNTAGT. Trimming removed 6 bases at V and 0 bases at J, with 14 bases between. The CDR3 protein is CASRLYRETNYGYTF. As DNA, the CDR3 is TGTGCCAGCAGACTGTACCGGGAAACTAACTATGGCTACACCTTC.